This TCR beta chain was captured in a study of PD-L1 blockade in urothelial cancer. Study information: Patients commenced atezolizumab at some point between 2014 and 2015, and it was given at 1,200 mg intravenously every 3 weeks. Per blood sample, T cells had a median of roughly 150,000. The researchers analyzed blood 3 weeks (second dose) and 6 weeks after treatment start. Notes on the study in general: Patients with below-median pretreatment blood clonality survived longer.

Note on this clone: The antigen remains unidentified.

Some clones are missing from TCRdb's copy, which holds only in-frame ones; the method was immunoSEQ multiplex PCR. The table lists tens of thousands of clones, 65% to 85% of them singletons. Trimming cost V 2 bases and J 3 bases, with 11 bases left between them. CDR1 SGHRS and CDR2 YFSETQ come from the germline V gene. CDR3 size: 14 residues. Noted time point: pretreatment peripheral blood. The TCR originated in a woman in her sixties or seventies with urothelial cancer. The chain recombines TRBV5-1 with TRBJ2-5, with D possibly TRBD2 on 6 matching bases. Sequences were derived from PBMCs, sampled around atezolizumab (anti-PD-L1) treatment. CDR3: CASSFGTGEETQYF. The CDR3 region has the DNA TGCGCCAGCAGCTTCGGGACGGGGGAAGAGACCCAGTACTTC.